This T cell receptor (beta chain) was recorded in a study of cytomegalovirus exposure and HLA in healthy donors. Study outcomes and limitations: For TCR beta chains, V- and J-gene trimming was later linked to a missense DCLRE1C variant.

As regards this clone: Antigen specificity is unknown. One end of the junction fails to match germline, which may point to a read error. The sample contains more than one DNA sequence encoding this CDR3.

Donors were nominally healthy when sampled, though unrecorded immune exposures were likely. CDR3 size: 14 residues. Germline loops: CDR1 LNHDA, CDR2 SQIVND (reference sequence). PCR amplification relied on 60 Vbeta primers (plus 13 Jbeta primers). Assay used: immunoSEQ multiplex PCR; TCRdb lists only in-frame clones, some missing. The sample has 150,000 to 200,000 clones; under 85% are singletons. Sequencing input: PBMCs. The chain joins TRBV19 to TRBJ1-1; weak D call: TRBD1 (5 bases). The TCR was taken from a woman aged 30 to 39 in good health and CMV-seronegative. The CDR3 DNA reads as TGCGCCAGTAGATCGGGAGGGGCCTCTACTGGAGCTTTCTTT. This gives the protein CASRSGGASTGAFF. Variable domain in full (rest from reference TRBV19 and TRBJ1-1): DGGITQSPKYLFRKEGQNVTLSCEQNLNHDAMYWYRQDPGQGLRLIYYSQIVNDFQKGDIAEGYSVSREKKESFPLTVTSAQKNPTAFYLCASRSGGASTGAFFGQGTRLTVV.